The clone carrying this T cell receptor beta chain was seen ten or more times. Its target is not known. The data were obtained in a study of T cells in Graves' hyperthyroidism and ophthalmopathy. Background on the study: Peripheral blood sampling occurred at initial diagnosis, before any treatment. Overall study findings and caveats: The blood repertoire included most of the expanded thyroid clonotypes above 0.001. Stable hyperthyroidism was told apart from ophthalmopathy by a model built on 13 V-J features.

Authors of the study amplified TCR beta CDR3 regions from RNA transcripts. The primer set for the first-round RT-PCR of the TCR CDR3 was HTBI. TCRdb ran MiXCR on the multiplex PCR reads and lists one entry per CDR3 protein. Among around 600,000 distinct CDR3 sequences, roughly 14% were seen once, and the ten largest hold approximately 13%. The PBMCs were sourced from fresh peripheral blood (about 10 ml). The CDR3 has 16 amino acids. Per germline, CDR1 SGHTA and CDR2 FQGTGA. The ends were cut back, 2 bases at V and 2 bases at J, with 12 bases in the middle. This sequence originates from a woman between 50 and 59 years old with Graves' ophthalmopathy. Sample: blood. The chain has TRBV7-3 and TRBJ2-2; D is unresolved. CDR3 in amino acids: CASSLGRTFNTGELFF. DNA of the CDR3: TGTGCCAGCAGCTTAGGACGGACCTTCAACACCGGGGAGCTGTTTTTT.